This T cell receptor beta chain appears in the sequencing data of a study of shared clonotypes between healthy human individuals. CD45RO-negative CD8 cells positively selected for CCR7 made up the naive population, which excluded terminally differentiated effector memory CD45RA+ cells. Clones were read by immunoSEQ multiplex PCR, and TCRdb kept only the in-frame ones, dropping some. This table has over 2 million clones, less than 95% appearing once. J gave up 0 bases and V 0 bases, and 7 bases lay outside the gene matches. This CDR3 spans 17 amino acids. In germline, CDR1 is LGHNA, CDR2 YSLEER. The origin of this receptor is a man between 18 and 35 years old in good health. The V call is TRBV4-3, the J call TRBJ1-2, with TRBD1 matching over 7 bases. The specimen sequenced was naive CD8+ T cells sorted from blood. CDR3 region: CASSQDRQGLSNYGYTF. The CDR3 bases are TGCGCCAGCAGCCAAGATCGACAGGGTTTGTCTAACTATGGCTACACCTTC.